The 2 T cell receptor beta chains reported below all come from one sample, sequenced in a study of regulatory T cells in long-lasting Graves disease. With iRepertoire HTBI primers and Arm-PCR of CDR3 regions, TCR beta libraries were built. From the multiplex PCR reads, TCRdb called clonotypes with MiXCR, one entry per CDR3 protein. Among about 200,000 distinct CDR3 sequences listed, around 20% were seen once. Time point indicated: newly diagnosed GD, antithyroid drugs for less than 3 months. Extracted PBMC RNA gave rise to the TCR library. These data also featured in a second study, about T cells in Graves' hyperthyroidism and ophthalmopathy.

This sample comprised peripheral blood mononuclear cells (PBMCs), obtained at new diagnosis, from a patient treated with antithyroid drugs. These receptors came from a woman in her thirties with Graves disease.

This clonotype was picked up many times. V is TRBV7-8 and J is TRBJ1-5, with D uncertain. The CDR3 has 14 amino acids. Trimming took off 0 bases at V and 3 bases at J, with 6 bases between the two ends. Germline assignment: CDR1 SGHVS and CDR2 FQNEAQ. CDR3 residues: CASSLAGINQPQHF. In DNA, the CDR3 is TGTGCCAGCAGCTTAGCAGGGATCAATCAGCCCCAGCATTTT.

This clonotype was observed at least ten times. The rearrangement uses TRBV27 and TRBJ1-5, with D uncertain. Trimming pared 5 bases from V and 0 bases from J, leaving 17 bases between. Germline-derived CDR1 and CDR2 are MNHEY and SMNVEV (reference sequence). The CDR3 spans 17 residues. The CDR3 DNA is TGTGCCAGCAGTCCACGAAAAGATAGGGTTAGCAATCAGCCCCAGCATTTT. This codes for CASSPRKDRVSNQPQHF.